These 8 T cell receptor beta chains share one sample of origin, sequenced in a study of T-cell memory formation after mild COVID-19 (dated by TCRdb to about 2021). Libraries were built with 5' RACE. The sequencer listed for this sample is Illumina NovaSeq 6000. The public reads were quality trimmed at Q25 with fastp and then assembled into clones with MiXCR by TCRdb, keeping productive beta chains. When rows share a CDR3 protein, they turn into one entry using the most common DNA and genes. For this sample the table gives approximately 440,000 distinct CDR3 sequences, of which 20% were detected only once. The ten largest clones take up 8.4% of the sample. Sequencing was carried out using PBMCs or a T cell subset sorted from them (not recorded which). These receptors were collected from an adult woman who had mild COVID-19 (a few samples of this study predate the infection). The sample titles of this study are shuffled in the database, so cell type and time point are left out; the donor was told from shared clones.

This rearrangement joins TRBV6-1 to TRBJ1-5, with D uncertain. V gave up 8 bases and J gave up 1 base, with 12 bases separating them. The CDR3 length is 14 residues. CDR1 and CDR2 (germline): MNHNS, SASEGT. CDR3 residues: CASQSQPSNQPQHF. The CDR3 DNA reads TGTGCCAGCCAGTCTCAGCCGAGCAATCAGCCCCAGCATTTT.

This clonotype was counted ten times or more. CDR3 region: CASSLLAGELFF. The CDR3 nucleotides are TGTGCCAGCAGCTTATTAGCCGGGGAGCTGTTTTTT. This sequence joins TRBV7-3 and TRBJ2-2; D is uncertain. Germline V CDR1 and CDR2: SGHTA, FQGTGA. Trimming removed 2 bases at V and 6 bases at J, with 4 bases between. The CDR3 extends over 12 amino acids.

The sample holds a few counts of this clonotype. The genes are TRBV7-2 and TRBJ1-5; D may be TRBD1 (5 bases). This CDR3 comprises 16 residues. From germline, CDR1 is SGHTA and CDR2 FQGNSA. The V gene lost 5 bases and the J gene lost 0 bases, with 14 bases spanning the gap. In nucleotides, the CDR3 is TGTGCCAGCAGCACCGGGACGGTGTATAGCAATCAGCCCCAGCATTTT. Amino acid sequence: CASSTGTVYSNQPQHF.

The chain joins TRBV11-1 to TRBJ2-2, with D unclear. CDR3 length: 13 residues. V was clipped by 1 base and J by 10 bases, with 10 bases between them. Per germline, CDR1 SGHAT and CDR2 FQDESV (reference sequence). The CDR3 region is CASSLGLNEELFF. The CDR3 DNA is TGTGCCAGCAGCTTAGGGCTTAACGAGGAGCTGTTTTTT.

Ten or more counts support this clonotype. The chain carries TRBV20-1 and TRBJ1-6; the D gene is possibly TRBD1 (5 bases). CDR3 length: 17 residues. Germline values: CDR1 DFQATT, CDR2 SNEGSKA (reference sequence). The ends were cut back, 3 bases at V and 7 bases at J, with 22 bases in the middle. CDR3 region: CSASNPYQGVGNSPLHF. The CDR3 coding sequence is TGCAGTGCTAGCAACCCCTACCAGGGAGTGGGGAATTCACCCCTCCACTTT.

This clonotype has more than one count but fewer than ten. V gene TRBV7-3 combines with J gene TRBJ1-1; D unresolved. V was pared by 1 base and J by 8 bases, with 11 bases between. This CDR3 region has 13 residues. CDR1 SGHTA and CDR2 FQGTGA come from the germline V gene. DNA for the CDR3: TGTGCCAGCAGCTTAAATTTCCTCTCGGAAGCTTTCTTT. Translated: CASSLNFLSEAFF.

The rearrangement uses TRBV7-9 and TRBJ2-3; D possibly corresponds to TRBD2 (6 bases). The V and J ends lost 4 bases and 6 bases respectively, with 20 bases between them. This CDR3 contains 16 residues. The germline V gene has CDR1 SEHNR and CDR2 FQNEAQ (reference sequence). The CDR3 protein is CASSSLALTVSDTQYF. The CDR3 bases are TGTGCCAGCAGCTCCCTAGCGCTAACTGTGTCTGATACGCAGTATTTT.

This clonotype was observed a handful of times. The chain uses TRBV30 and TRBJ2-1, with 7 bases aligning to TRBD1. Losses at the gene ends were 2 bases for V and 5 bases for J; bases not matched to a gene: 3. This CDR3 comprises 13 residues. Germline loops: CDR1 GTSNPN, CDR2 SVGIG (reference sequence). CDR3 loop: CAWSPGQNNEQFF. Written as DNA, the CDR3 is TGTGCCTGGAGTCCGGGACAGAACAATGAGCAGTTCTTC.